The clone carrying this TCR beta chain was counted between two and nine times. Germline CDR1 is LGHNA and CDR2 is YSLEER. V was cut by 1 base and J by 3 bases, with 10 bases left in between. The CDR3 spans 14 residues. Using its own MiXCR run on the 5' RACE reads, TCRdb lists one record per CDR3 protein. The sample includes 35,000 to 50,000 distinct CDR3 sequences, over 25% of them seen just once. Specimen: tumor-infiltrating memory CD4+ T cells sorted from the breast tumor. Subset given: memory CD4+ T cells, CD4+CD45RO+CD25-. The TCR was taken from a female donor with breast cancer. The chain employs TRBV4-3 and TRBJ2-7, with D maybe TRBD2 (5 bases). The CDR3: CASSQGGYSYEQYF. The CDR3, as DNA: TGCGCCAGCAGCCAAGGAGGGTACAGCTACGAGCAGTACTTC.